A single sample gave rise to the 27 T cell receptor beta chains below, sequenced in a study of blood T cell repertoires in COVID-19. TCRdb's table, derived via immunoSEQ multiplex PCR, lists solely in-frame clones and lacks some. Seen here are some 30,000 clones, around nine tenths observed once, and the top ten hold 4% to 5%. The sequencing sample was made of peripheral blood. The receptor source for this set is a woman in her seventies with active COVID-19.

This CDR3 is CAWSVQATGELFF. CDR3 DNA: TGTGCCTGGAGTGTCCAGGCCACCGGGGAGCTGTTTTTT. J is TRBJ2-2 and V is TRBV30; D gene uncertain. CDR1 and CDR2 from the germline V gene are GTSNPN and SVGIG (reference sequence). This CDR3 region has 13 residues. Trimming cost V 0 bases and J 4 bases, with 6 bases left between them.

This chain joins TRBV14 and TRBJ2-7; the match to TRBD1 covers 9 bases. The CDR3 is 15 residues long. Germline assignment: CDR1 SGHDN and CDR2 FVKESK. V dropped 4 bases and J dropped 2; count of bases not matched to a gene: 6. The CDR3 protein is CASSPSGTGTYEQYF. In DNA form, the CDR3 reads TGTGCCAGCAGCCCATCCGGGACAGGGACCTACGAGCAGTACTTC.

The rearrangement links TRBV3-1 (or the pseudogene TRBV3-2) to TRBJ1-6; D ambiguous. Trimming shortened V by 5 bases and J by 2 bases, and 10 bases separated the two germline ends. The CDR3 spans 15 residues. CDR1 is LGHDT, CDR2 YNNKEL, per germline (reference sequence). The CDR3 nucleotides are TGTGCCAGCAGCTTAACTCAAGCCTATAATTCACCCCTCCACTTT. This sequence encodes CASSLTQAYNSPLHF.

The chain has TRBV14 and TRBJ2-1; 8 bases fit TRBD1. Germline V CDR1 and CDR2: SGHDN, FVKESK. The trim removed 8 bases at V and 4 bases at J, leaving 7 bases unmatched. There are 14 residues in the CDR3. CDR3 DNA: TGTGCCAGCTTTCGGACAGGGTGGTACAATGAGCAGTTCTTC. It specifies CASFRTGWYNEQFF.

The chain recombines TRBV3-1 (or the pseudogene TRBV3-2) with TRBJ2-3; D remains unclear. Trimming took off 0 bases at V and 2 bases at J, with 12 bases between the two ends. Per germline, CDR1 LGHDT and CDR2 YNNKEL (reference sequence). The CDR3 has 16 amino acids. CDR3 loop: CASSQEDASATDTQYF. CDR3 DNA sequence: TGTGCCAGCAGCCAAGAAGACGCTAGTGCCACAGATACGCAGTATTTT.

The J gene is TRBJ1-1, the V gene TRBV7-9; no definite D call. Trimming removed 1 base from V and 8 bases from J, with 8 bases in between. Germline V gives CDR1 SEHNR, CDR2 FQNEAQ (reference sequence). This CDR3 is built from 12 residues. CDR3 region: CASSLGATEAFF. CDR3 nucleotide sequence: TGTGCCAGCAGCTTAGGTGCAACAGAAGCTTTCTTT.

This clone was seen only once. Here the CDR3 reads CASSPEVAGQETQYF. CDR3 nucleotide sequence: TGTGCCAGCAGCCCAGAGGTTGCGGGACAAGAGACCCAGTACTTC. The V call is TRBV5-4, the J call TRBJ2-5; D is perhaps TRBD2 (6 bases). There are 15 residues in the CDR3. Trimming cost V 4 bases and J 2 bases, with 15 bases left between them. Looked up from germline, CDR1 is SGHNT and CDR2 is YYREEE (reference sequence).

This chain links TRBV12-3 or TRBV12-4 with TRBJ1-2, with D tentatively TRBD1 (5 bases). Trimming removed 5 bases from V and 9 bases from J, with 13 bases in between. This CDR3 is 12 amino acids long. In DNA, the CDR3 is TGTGCCAGCAGTACTAGCGGGGACCGCTACACCTTC. Protein: CASSTSGDRYTF.

The chain combines TRBV18 with TRBJ2-3; D remains unclear. With 3 bases removed from V and 6 bases from J, the gap between germline ends came to 10 bases. Germline V gives CDR1 KGHSH, CDR2 LQKENI. CDR3 length equals 13 residues. The CDR3 coding sequence is TGTGCCAGCTCACCGGGCCCTGGGGATACGCAGTATTTT. Translation: CASSPGPGDTQYF.

This chain uses TRBV5-1 with TRBJ2-3, with 13 bases fitting TRBD2. Germline CDR1 SGHRS, CDR2 YFSETQ. J lost 4 bases, V lost 4 bases, and 3 bases had no gene match. The CDR3 has 15 amino acids. The CDR3 spells CASSTGLAGADTQYF. In nucleotides, the CDR3 is TGCGCCAGCAGCACCGGACTAGCGGGGGCAGATACGCAGTATTTT.

The chain uses TRBV30 and TRBJ2-7, with 10 bases fitting TRBD1. The CDR3 runs to 13 residues. The V gene's germline CDR1 is GTSNPN and CDR2 SVGIG (reference sequence). V lost 1 base and J lost 3; bases outside the gene matches: 0. CDR3 sequence (DNA): TGTGCCTGGAGTGGGACAGGGGGCTACGAGCAGTACTTC. The encoded protein is CAWSGTGGYEQYF.

The chain is built from TRBV12-3 or TRBV12-4 and TRBJ2-4; TRBD2 is a possible D gene (6 bases). The CDR3 contains 13 residues. V was shortened by 5 bases and J by 16 bases, with 21 bases between the two germline ends. As DNA, the CDR3 is TGTGCCAGCAGTCGCACCGACGGGACTCCCCTTTACTTC. Its translation is CASSRTDGTPLYF.

The chain has TRBV7-3 and TRBJ2-7; 7 nucleotides agree with TRBD2. The CDR3 spans 15 residues. Trimming at V came to 3 bases and at J to 2 bases, leaving 7 bases not matched to a gene. Germline V CDR1 and CDR2: SGHTA, FQGTGA. CDR3 bases: TGTGCCAGCAGCTTTTCCACGGGACTACCCTACGAGCAGTACTTC. Translating it yields CASSFSTGLPYEQYF.

The chain has TRBV6-5 and TRBJ2-3, with D possibly being TRBD1 (6 bases). Germline V gene sequence: CDR1 MNHEY, CDR2 SVGAGI. CDR3 length: 13 amino acids. V lost 10 bases, J lost 6 bases, and 17 bases lay in between. The CDR3 DNA follows: TGTGCCACCTCGGCCATGAGGGGGGATACGCAGTATTTT. It specifies CATSAMRGDTQYF.

This clone was observed a single time. The genes are TRBV6-5 and TRBJ2-3; 7 bases align to TRBD2. Looked up from germline, CDR1 is MNHEY and CDR2 is SVGAGI. The CDR3 extends over 13 amino acids. V trimming: 10 bases; J trimming: 1 base; junction bases outside the gene matches: 5. CDR3 nucleotides: TGTGCCACCCGACGGGAGGGCACAGATACGCAGTATTTT. Protein: CATRREGTDTQYF.

This clone was seen just once. The chain couples TRBV7-9 to TRBJ1-2; D is ambiguous. This CDR3 contains 17 residues. The germline gives CDR1 SEHNR, CDR2 FQNEAQ (reference sequence). V was shortened by 0 bases and J by 2 bases, with 16 bases between the two germline ends. The CDR3, as DNA: TGTGCCAGCAGCTTAGCCCCCGCAGAGCGTCAGAACTATGGCTACACCTTC. Encoded protein: CASSLAPAERQNYGYTF.

The genes are TRBV18 and TRBJ1-5; the D is unclear. The CDR3 totals 15 residues. The germline V gene encodes CDR1 KGHSH and CDR2 LQKENI. V lost 3 bases and J 5 bases, leaving 14 bases between the germline ends. CDR3 nucleotides: TGTGCCAGCTCACCCAATCAGGTCGTGGATCAGCCCCAGCATTTT. Protein: CASSPNQVVDQPQHF.

The chain carries TRBV10-2 and TRBJ2-1; 11 bases line up with TRBD2. Germline-derived CDR1 and CDR2 are WSHSY and SAAADI. The CDR3 has 13 amino acids. V dropped 8 bases and J dropped 9; count of bases not matched to a gene: 6. The CDR3 is CASRLAGGGEQFF. In nucleotides, the CDR3 is TGCGCCAGCCGGCTAGCGGGGGGTGGTGAGCAGTTCTTC.

V gene TRBV18 combines with J gene TRBJ2-3; 8 bases agree with TRBD2. CDR3 length: 16 residues. CDR1 and CDR2 from the germline V gene are KGHSH and LQKENI. V lost 0 bases to trimming and J lost 4 bases; unmatched junction nucleotides: 6. The CDR3 loop is CASSPPNTGGADTQYF. The CDR3 DNA reads as TGTGCCAGCTCACCACCGAACACCGGGGGGGCAGATACGCAGTATTTT.

This sequence joins TRBV7-9 and TRBJ2-3; 9 nucleotides match TRBD2. Germline V gene lookup returns CDR1 SEHNR and CDR2 FQNEAQ (reference sequence). This CDR3 has 16 residues. Unmatched junction bases numbered 8, after V lost 5 bases and J lost 2 bases. The CDR3 loop is CASSPRQRGATDTQYF. In DNA form, the CDR3 reads TGTGCCAGCAGCCCCAGACAGCGGGGGGCCACAGATACGCAGTATTTT.

This chain connects TRBV7-8 to TRBJ1-4, with 8 nucleotides matching TRBD1. J gave up 15 bases and V 4 bases, and 10 bases lay outside the gene matches. Germline CDR1 reads SGHVS; CDR2 reads FQNEAQ. The CDR3 loop spans 13 amino acids. The CDR3 reads CASSSGGQGRMFF. The CDR3 coding sequence is TGTGCCAGCAGCTCGGGCGGACAGGGCAGGATGTTTTTT.

V gene TRBV6-1 combines with J gene TRBJ1-3, with D possibly TRBD1 on 5 matching bases. V was pared by 1 base and J by 2 bases, with 6 bases between. This CDR3 is built from 14 residues. From germline, CDR1 is MNHNS and CDR2 SASEGT. The CDR3 nucleotides read TGTGCCAGCAGTGAAGTAGGGGCTGGAAACACCATATATTTT. Translated: CASSEVGAGNTIYF.

The chain couples TRBV5-6 to TRBJ2-1, with 7 bases identical to TRBD1. With V trimmed by 4 bases and J by 2 bases, 6 bases remained unmatched. This CDR3 has 15 residues. Germline assignment: CDR1 SGHDT and CDR2 YYEEEE. The CDR3 nucleotides read TGTGCCAGCAGCGTGGGGGACAGAGCCTACAATGAGCAGTTCTTC. This translates into CASSVGDRAYNEQFF.

The chain links TRBV4-2 to TRBJ2-1; 12 bases line up with TRBD2. Germline V gives CDR1 LGHNA, CDR2 YNFKEQ. CDR3 length equals 15 residues. With 2 bases clipped from V and 8 bases from J, the junction kept 4 bases outside the gene matches. CDR3 amino acids: CASSQLAGGRDEQFF. CDR3 in DNA: TGTGCCAGCAGCCAACTAGCGGGGGGGCGCGATGAGCAGTTCTTC.

The chain recombines TRBV7-2 with TRBJ2-3; 14 bases are shared with TRBD2. CDR1 is SGHTA, CDR2 FQGNSA, per germline. V lost 2 bases to trimming and J lost 5 bases; unmatched junction nucleotides: 9. This CDR3 has 18 residues. The CDR3 DNA sequence: TGTGCCAGCAGCTTAACCCCGACTAGCGGGGGGGCAGTAGATACGCAGTATTTT. This translates into CASSLTPTSGGAVDTQYF. Using reference TRBV7-2 and TRBJ2-3 for the parts outside the CDR3, the full variable domain is GAGVSQSPSNKVTEKGKDVELRCDPISGHTALYWYRQSLGQGLEFLIYFQGNSAPDKSGLPSDRFSAERTGGSVSTLTIQRTQQEDSAVYLCASSLTPTSGGAVDTQYFGPGTRLTVL.

The V call is TRBV28, the J call TRBJ2-5; TRBD1 agrees at 8 bases. The V segment lost 4 bases and the J segment 5 bases; nucleotides outside the gene matches: 6. The CDR3 loop spans 14 amino acids. Germline CDR1 reads MDHEN; CDR2 reads SYDVKM. The CDR3 sequence: CASSSRGREETQYF. The CDR3 DNA reads as TGTGCCAGCAGTTCCAGGGGGCGCGAGGAGACCCAGTACTTC.

This rearrangement joins TRBV19 to TRBJ2-1; maybe TRBD2 (5 bases). Trimming took off 3 bases at V and 6 bases at J, with 15 bases between the two ends. CDR3 length: 15 residues. CDR1 and CDR2 (germline): LNHDA, SQIVND (reference sequence). The CDR3 DNA follows: TGTGCCAGTAGTATTAGCTCTCCTAGCTCCAATGAGCAGTTCTTC. It yields the protein CASSISSPSSNEQFF.